The T cell receptor beta chain under discussion was sequenced for a study of blood T cell repertoires in COVID-19. In the study overall: Acute and convalescent COVID-19 specimens originated in the United States, Italy and Spain. PBMCs, B-cell-depleted T cells, or T cells were the source of the cDNA or gDNA that made up the material.

The CDR3 runs to 15 residues. J lost 0 bases, V lost 0 bases, and 1 base had no gene match. Germline-derived CDR1 and CDR2 are SGHDT and YYEEEE. Authors' analysis steps: Counts of nucleated cells, estimated from reference gene primer amplification, were obtained. Repertoires were generated with immunoSEQ multiplex PCR, while TCRdb's copy carries only in-frame clones and drops some. V and J calls and clone size are copied from that table; D and trimming were computed from the DNA. Of some 80,000 clones in the sample, 88% were seen once. Input material: peripheral blood. The receptor was derived from a human donor in a cohort sampled during active COVID-19. The J gene is TRBJ2-5, the V gene TRBV5-6; TRBD1 matches 8 bases. CDR3 loop: CASSLDRGYQETQYF. CDR3 coding DNA: TGTGCCAGCAGCTTGGACAGGGGGTACCAAGAGACCCAGTACTTC.